These 9 T cell receptor beta chains came from one sample sequenced in a study of blood T cell repertoires in COVID-19. The method was immunoSEQ multiplex PCR; TCRdb's version includes in-frame clones alone and lacks a portion of them. The profile shows around 180,000 clones, 70% to 90% of them singletons. Sequenced sample: peripheral blood. The origin of the receptors is a man between 60 and 75 years old with acute or convalescent COVID-19.

The chain employs TRBV2 and TRBJ2-7, with 7 nucleotides matching TRBD1. The germline CDR1 and CDR2 sequences are SNHLY and FYNNEI. J was trimmed by 3 bases and V by 6 bases; bases with no gene match: 11. The CDR3 runs to 15 residues. In nucleotides, the CDR3 is TGTGCCAGCAGGGAACAGGGGTCCCTTTACTACGAGCAGTACTTC. Translation: CASREQGSLYYEQYF.

The rearrangement joins TRBV3-1 (or the pseudogene TRBV3-2) to TRBJ2-2, with 8 bases aligning to TRBD2. Germline loops: CDR1 LGHDT, CDR2 YNNKEL (reference sequence). The CDR3 covers 16 residues. Trimming cost V 5 bases and J 2 bases; bases outside gene matches: 7. The CDR3 DNA reads TGTGCCAGCAGCTCCAAGGCGGGAGGAAACACCGGGGAGCTGTTTTTT. Protein sequence: CASSSKAGGNTGELFF.

The chain recombines TRBV7-9 with TRBJ1-6; unclear D gene. The germline V and J ends were trimmed by 5 bases and 10 bases, with 18 bases remaining between them. Germline-derived CDR1 and CDR2 are SEHNR and FQNEAQ (reference sequence). The CDR3 spans 15 residues. CDR3 coding DNA: TGTGCCAGCAGCCTCTCGTTGGGGAGAACGTCACCCCTCCACTTT. Its protein product is CASSLSLGRTSPLHF. Filled out from reference TRBV7-9 and TRBJ1-6, the complete variable domain reads DTGVSQNPRHKITKRGQNVTFRCDPISEHNRLYWYRQTLGQGPEFLTYFQNEAQLEKSRLLSDRFSAERPKGSFSTLEIQRTEQGDSAMYLCASSLSLGRTSPLHFGNGTRLTVT.

The V call is TRBV24-1, the J call TRBJ2-3; 8 bases line up with TRBD2. Germline values: CDR1 KGHDR, CDR2 SFDVKD. CDR3 length equals 17 residues. Unmatched junction bases numbered 9, after V lost 3 bases and J lost 2 bases. In DNA, the CDR3 is TGTGCCACCAGTGATCAAAAAGCGGGAGTTCCCACAGATACGCAGTATTTT. It specifies CATSDQKAGVPTDTQYF.

The gene calls are TRBV5-1 and TRBJ2-1; perhaps TRBD2 as D (6 bases). Germline loops: CDR1 SGHRS, CDR2 YFSETQ. This CDR3 is 15 amino acids long. V was cut by 2 bases and J by 0 bases, with 9 bases left in between. The CDR3 sequence is CASSFPRDSYNEQFF. For the CDR3, the DNA is TGCGCCAGCAGCTTCCCGCGGGACTCCTACAATGAGCAGTTCTTC.

This clone was counted once. This rearrangement joins TRBV29-1 to TRBJ1-2, with D hard to call. Trimming removed 4 bases from V and 2 bases from J, with 14 bases in between. The CDR3 contains 14 residues. Germline assignment: CDR1 SQVTM and CDR2 ANQGSEA. In DNA form, the CDR3 reads TGCAGCGTTGGTACCCCGGGGAGAAACTATGGCTACACCTTC. The encoded protein is CSVGTPGRNYGYTF.

J is TRBJ1-4 and V is TRBV11-2, with unresolved D. The V end was cut by 5 bases, the J end by 2 bases, with 12 bases between. The CDR3 is 15 residues long. Germline CDR1 is SGHAT and CDR2 is FQNNGV. CDR3 sequence: CASSPHRDTNEKLFF. The DNA of the CDR3 is TGTGCCAGCAGCCCGCACAGAGACACTAATGAAAAACTGTTTTTT.

Concerning this clone itself: Other DNA sequences within the sample encode an identical CDR3. The genes are TRBV20-1 and TRBJ2-7; TRBD1 matches 7 bases. The CDR3 is 11 residues long. Per germline, CDR1 DFQATT and CDR2 SNEGSKA (reference sequence). Trimming took 7 bases from V and 0 from J; bases not matched to a gene: 0. The CDR3 coding sequence is TGCAGTGGACAGGGCTCCTACGAGCAGTACTTC. It specifies CSGQGSYEQYF.

The chain couples TRBV7-2 to TRBJ2-3; D gene uncertain. Germline CDR1 reads SGHTA; CDR2 reads FQGNSA. The CDR3 is made up of 12 amino acids. Trimming removed 3 bases from V and 2 bases from J, with 3 bases in between. CDR3 protein: CASSFFTDTQYF. The CDR3 DNA reads as TGTGCCAGCAGCTTCTTCACAGATACGCAGTATTTT.